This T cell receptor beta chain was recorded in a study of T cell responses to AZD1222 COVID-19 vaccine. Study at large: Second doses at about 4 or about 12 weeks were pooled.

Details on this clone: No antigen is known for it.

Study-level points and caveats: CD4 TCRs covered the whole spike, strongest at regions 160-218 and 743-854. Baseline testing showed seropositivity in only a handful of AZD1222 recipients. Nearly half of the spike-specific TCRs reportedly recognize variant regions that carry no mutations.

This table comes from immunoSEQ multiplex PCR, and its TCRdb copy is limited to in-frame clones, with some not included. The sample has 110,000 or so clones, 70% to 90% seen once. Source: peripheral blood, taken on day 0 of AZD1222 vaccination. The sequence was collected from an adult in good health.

In nucleotides, the CDR3 is TGTGCCTGGATTGAGGGGAATGGCTACACCTTC. Its protein product is CAWIEGNGYTF. The genes are TRBV30 and TRBJ1-2, with a weak D call TRBD1 (5 bases). V was shortened by 4 bases and J by 6 bases, with 9 bases between the two germline ends. The CDR3 is made up of 11 amino acids. From germline, CDR1 is GTSNPN and CDR2 SVGIG (reference sequence).